This T cell receptor (beta chain) derives from a study of Ad26.COV2.S vaccination and SARS-CoV-2 variants. Study at large: Doses of Ad26.COV2.S were injected into muscle once or twice, 56 days apart. Study outcomes and limitations: Recipients of either vaccine or placebo displayed similar breadth of non-spike TCRs. People given the vaccine had a wider spike-specific TCR breadth than placebo recipients did.

This table comes from immunoSEQ multiplex PCR, and its TCRdb copy is limited to in-frame clones, with some not included. The sample records about 680,000 clones, roughly 90% being singletons. Worth noting for this clone: Its antigen is undetermined. Other DNA sequences in this specimen translate into the identical CDR3.

Treatment specified: 15 to 20 received Ad26.COV2.S at low or high dose, single or two shots; five or six received placebo; per-sample allocation not given. After the first vaccine or placebo injection, samples were drawn on day 63. A Boston adult aged 18-55 years was the donor. The CDR3 has 15 amino acids. Germline V gene sequence: CDR1 SEHNR, CDR2 FQNEAQ (reference sequence). V lost 1 base and J lost 1, with 8 bases in between. The genes are TRBV7-9 and TRBJ1-5; D possibly corresponds to TRBD1 (5 bases). The TCR was taken from a person aged 18-60 years who received the Ad26.COV2.S COVID-19 vaccine or a placebo. The sequenced sample was peripheral blood, obtained in a trial of Ad26.COV2.S vaccine versus placebo. CDR3 bases: TGTGCCAGCAGCTTAGGGCAGGGCAGCAATCAGCCCCAGCATTTT. Amino acids: CASSLGQGSNQPQHF.